The T cell receptor beta chain described here comes from a study of blood T cell repertoires in COVID-19 (dated by TCRdb to 2018 to 2020). Broadly, across the study: Collaborator samples came from the United States, Italy and Spain and covered acute and convalescent phases of COVID-19. Subjects who had been exposed to COVID-19, were actively infected with it, or had recovered from it provided the deeply sampled blood TCRbeta repertoires that made up the dataset. The samples were drawn from two sources: the first 160 participants of the ongoing ImmuneRACE study, and 1,254 subjects contributed by 6 global collaborators. Nearly every sample came with metadata listing a de-identified subject ID, COVID-19 status, age in years and sex. HLA class I and class II types, where available, came from metadata supplied by the sample provider rather than from assay-based typing. The repertoires were made available in a free public database intended to serve as a resource for research on the immune response to SARS-CoV-2. The material from the prospective study consisted of cDNA or gDNA derived from T cells, B-cell-depleted T cells, or PBMCs. Results the study describes overall, beyond this receptor: The quantity of clinical and demographic metadata differed by source and by participant and was supplied without curation.

TCRbeta CDR3 regions were amplified from genomic DNA by means of the immunoSEQ Assay, a bias-controlled multiplex PCR. In the paper's pipeline: The number of nucleated cells in each sample was estimated from the amplification of reference gene primers within the assay. Sequence reads were collapsed and filtered to measure the absolute abundance of every unique TCRbeta CDR3 rearrangement. For each sample, productive Simpson clonality was calculated as the square root of Simpson's diversity index across productive rearrangements. TCRdb took over this immuneACCESS table, retaining in-frame rearrangements with V and J assigned. Such tables are incomplete; in checked studies, under half of the missing clones stem from an unresolved V gene, and the remainder is unexplained. V and J calls and clone size follow that table, whereas D and trimming were derived from the DNA. This sample is represented by hundreds of thousands of clones; 70% to 90% of them were singletons. The ten biggest clones cover approximately 1.5% of the sample.

At the junction V is shortened by 3 bases and J by 5 bases, with 13 bases in between. Taken from cysteine to phenylalanine, the CDR3 has 13 residues. Only the CDR3 part of the read is kept: 39 bases, read in frame from the first base. For CDR1 and CDR2, the germline V gene (reference sequence) lists DFQATT and SNEGSKA. Participants in the prospective study were enrolled through a virtual design, were aged roughly 18 to 95 years, and lived in 24 United States geographic areas. Cohort assignment in the prospective study relied on participant-reported clinical history from a screening survey and a study questionnaire. Exposed participants were defined as having been in contact with someone with a PCR-confirmed or clinician-diagnosed COVID-19 case within 2 weeks of study entry. Each participant in the prospective study had whole blood, serum and a nasopharyngeal or oropharyngeal swab collected by mobile phlebotomists. Participants in the prospective study had the option to provide additional blood draws and questionnaires over a 2-month period. Blood samples from the prospective study were shipped frozen or at room temperature prior to DNA extraction.

As regards this clone: There is no known antigen for this receptor. Qualities for individual bases were not recorded, and no much larger clone is one base off.

The sample taken for sequencing was PBMCs or T cells enriched from blood (not recorded which). The chain links TRBV20-1 with TRBJ2-5; a weak D assignment points to TRBD1 (5 bases agree). The clonotype comes from a young woman who had been exposed to COVID-19. The CDR3 protein sequence reads: CSASYQGRETQYF. The DNA reads TGCAGTGCTAGTTATCAGGGAAGGGAGACCCAGTACTTC.